The rows below give T cell receptor beta chains drawn from one sample of a study of PD-1 blockade in classical Hodgkin lymphoma. The assay was immunoSEQ multiplex PCR, and TCRdb's table has in-frame clones only and misses some. The table lists about 90,000 clones, less than 95% of them singletons. The sample in question was peripheral blood mononuclear cells (PBMCs), obtained before the fourth cycle of nivolumab. These TCRs come from a human donor with classical Hodgkin lymphoma. CDR3s include the opening cysteine and the closing phenylalanine or tryptophan. Fields, in order: V gene, J gene, D gene, clone size, CDR3 DNA, CDR3 protein. The D gene is left open where the match is weak. Expanded clones are given a class, and other clones once, few, many or no size at all.

>TRBV20-1|TRBJ2-1|.|few
TGCAGTGCTTACAACAATGAGCAGTTCTTC
CSAYNNEQFF
>TRBV29-1|TRBJ2-7|TRBD1|.
TGCAGCGCTGGGGGACAGAACTACGAGCAGTACTTC
CSAGGQNYEQYF
>TRBV11-2|TRBJ2-3|.|.
TGTGCCAGCATCCAAAGTGGGGACATGGTAGATACGCAGTATTTT
CASIQSGDMVDTQYF
>TRBV4-1|TRBJ2-1|.|.
TGCGCCAGCAGCAAGGACAGCCACGAGATCTTC
CASSKDSHEIF
>TRBV6-4|TRBJ1-6|.|once
TGTGCCAGCAGTGCGGGACGGCCTAATTCACCCCTCCACTTT
CASSAGRPNSPLHF
>TRBV6-4|TRBJ2-2|TRBD2|.
TGTGCCAGCAGTTCTAGCGGGGGGACCGGGGAGCTGTTTTTT
CASSSSGGTGELFF
>TRBV30|TRBJ2-7|.|.
TGTGCCTGTAGACAGGTCCTGGGCGAGCAGTACTTC
CACRQVLGEQYF
>TRBV11-3|TRBJ2-5|TRBD2|.
TGTGCCAGCAGCTTAGGGTACATGGCTAGCGGGGGGCAAGAGACCCAGTACTTC
CASSLGYMASGGQETQYF
>TRBV4-1|TRBJ2-1|TRBD2|.
TGCGCCAGCAGCCAAGGTCTAGCGGGGGGTGAAAATGAGCAGTTCTTC
CASSQGLAGGENEQFF
>TRBV11-2|TRBJ1-4|TRBD1|.
TGTGCCAGCAGCTCCGGGACAGGGGGCCTCAATGAAAAACTGTTTTTT
CASSSGTGGLNEKLFF
>TRBV18|TRBJ1-2|TRBD1|.
TGTGCCAGCTCAACCGGGACAGGGGCCTATGGCTACACCTTC
CASSTGTGAYGYTF
>TRBV19|TRBJ1-1|.|.
TGTGCCAGTACCGTGGGAACTGAAGCTTTCTTT
CASTVGTEAFF
>TRBV5-1|TRBJ2-7|.|.
TGCGCCAGCAGCTTAAGGGGTGAGCACTACGAGCAGTACTTC
CASSLRGEHYEQYF
>TRBV7-2|TRBJ2-3|TRBD2|.
TGTGCCAGCAGCTCACTAGCGGGGGAAGTGTATACGCAGTATTTT
CASSSLAGEVYTQYF
>TRBV6-5|TRBJ2-7|.|.
TGTGCCAGCAGTCCCAGGGACCCCTACGAGCAGTACTTC
CASSPRDPYEQYF
>TRBV7-3|TRBJ1-1|.|.
TGTGCCAGCAGCTCAGGGTCCAGAACTGAAGCTTTCTTT
CASSSGSRTEAFF
>TRBV4-3|TRBJ1-1|.|.
TGCGCCAGCAGCCAAGATCGAAGCACACCGACTGAAGCTTTCTTT
CASSQDRSTPTEAFF
>TRBV27|TRBJ1-5|TRBD1|.
TGTGCCAGCAGTTCCCTGGGGGGACAGGGGATCAGTGAGCCCCAGCATTTT
CASSSLGGQGISEPQHF
>TRBV6-4|TRBJ2-3|.|.
TGTGCCAGCAGTGACTCGTTCCGGGCCGGCTTCACAGATACGCAGTATTTT
CASSDSFRAGFTDTQYF
>TRBV7-8|TRBJ2-7|TRBD1|.
TGTGCCAGCAGCGCGTGGAGACAGGGCGGCTACGAGCAGTACTTC
CASSAWRQGGYEQYF
>TRBV29-1|TRBJ1-2|TRBD1|once
TGCAGCGTCGCCGGACCCGGGACAGGAGTGAGCTACACCTTC
CSVAGPGTGVSYTF
>TRBV6-5|TRBJ1-1|TRBD1|.
TGTGCCAGCAGTTACCTGGGACAGGGACTAAATGAAGCTTTCTTT
CASSYLGQGLNEAFF
>TRBV6-1|TRBJ2-7|.|.
TGTGCCAGCAGTGAAGCAGGGCGCCACTACGAGCAGTACTTC
CASSEAGRHYEQYF
>TRBV7-9|TRBJ2-1|TRBD1|.
TGTGCCAGCAGCGAAGGGACAGCCCAGAGAAGAAACAATGAGCAGTTCTTC
CASSEGTAQRRNNEQFF
>TRBV28|TRBJ2-5|TRBD1|.
TGTGCCAGCAGCGAACGGACAGGAGGATTAGAGACCCAGTACTTC
CASSERTGGLETQYF
>TRBV4-2|TRBJ2-5|TRBD2|.
TGTGCCAGCAGCCCCGGACCTGTGGGGGGGATAGAGACCCAGTACTTC
CASSPGPVGGIETQYF
>TRBV11-2|TRBJ2-7|TRBD1|.
TGTGCCAGCAGCCCCGTGACAGGGAACTCCTACGAGCAGTACTTC
CASSPVTGNSYEQYF
>TRBV2|TRBJ1-5|.|.
TGTGCCAGCAGCGCAGAAAGTACAGGGTTTTATAGCAATCAGCCCCAGCATTTT
CASSAESTGFYSNQPQHF
>TRBV9|TRBJ2-7|.|.
TGTGCCAGCAGCGCGAACGATTACGAGCAGTACTTC
CASSANDYEQYF
>TRBV7-9|TRBJ2-3|.|.
TGTGCCAGCAGCTTAGGGGGTTTGCCGCGGGCAGATACGCAGTATTTT
CASSLGGLPRADTQYF
>TRBV5-6|TRBJ2-7|TRBD1|.
TGTGCCAGCAGCTCGGGACAGCCCGAGCAGTACTTC
CASSSGQPEQYF
>TRBV9|TRBJ2-7|TRBD1|.
TGTGCCAGCAGCGTCAGTGGGACAGGGTTGGGTGAGCAGTACTTC
CASSVSGTGLGEQYF
>TRBV10-2|TRBJ1-1|.|.
TGCGCCAGCAGTCCGCGTCCGGGACTGATGAACACTGAAGCTTTCTTT
CASSPRPGLMNTEAFF
>TRBV4-3|TRBJ1-4|.|.
TGCGCCAGCAGCCAAGGTGGGGCTAATGAAAAACTGTTTTTT
CASSQGGANEKLFF
>TRBV6-1|TRBJ2-7|.|.
TGTGCCAGCAGTGAAGTCTGGCTCAGCTCCTACGAGCAGTACTTC
CASSEVWLSSYEQYF
>TRBV7-3|TRBJ1-2|.|.
TGTGCCAGCAGCTTGAACAGCGGGGATGGCTACACCTTC
CASSLNSGDGYTF
>TRBV4-1|TRBJ2-7|.|few
TGCGCCAGCAGCCACATCCTAATGGAGAGCTCCTACGAGCAGTACTTC
CASSHILMESSYEQYF